The source of this T cell receptor beta chain is a study of blood T cell repertoires in COVID-19. Study-level background: Both acute and convalescent COVID-19 samples were obtained from the United States, Italy and Spain. The analysed material was cDNA or gDNA that came from T cells, B-cell-depleted T cells, or PBMCs.

With 0 bases removed from V and 1 base from J, the gap between germline ends came to 7 bases. The length of the CDR3 is 15 residues. Germline V gene lookup returns CDR1 ENHRY and CDR2 SYGVKD. Per the study methods: Reference gene primer amplification gave nucleated cell count estimates. This table comes from immunoSEQ multiplex PCR, and its TCRdb copy is limited to in-frame clones, with some not included. The V and J calls and clone size were taken over from that table, and D and trimming were inferred from the DNA. In the table there are more than 200,000 clones, around 90% of which are singletons. The clonotype was recovered from a human donor in a cohort sampled during active COVID-19. The J gene is TRBJ1-5, the V gene TRBV10-3, with D unclear. Material: peripheral blood. In DNA, the CDR3 is TGTGCCATCAGTGAGTCTCGAGAAAGCAATCAGCCCCAGCATTTT. Amino acid sequence: CAISESRESNQPQHF.